Described below is a single T cell receptor beta chain sequence and its context. This clone's antigen is unknown. A junction end diverges from the germline sequence, so it may reflect a read error. The iRepertoire nested amplicon-rescue multiplex PCR (arm-PCR) platform was used to amplify TCR alpha and beta CDR3 regions from RNA. The input for one-step reverse transcription and amplification was about 85-400 ng of tissue mRNA or PBMC total RNA. After bead purification, a secondary multiplex PCR added Illumina adapters, and libraries were gel-purified between 200 and 400 bp. Internal 6-nucleotide barcodes were carried by the libraries and were used for demultiplexing. Sequencing of the libraries was done on an Illumina MiSeq using 2x220 or 2x250 nucleotide paired-end reads. Per the source publication's procedure: Paired reads were merged with FLASH 1.2.11 and aligned to the GRCh37 human genome with BWA-MEM before extracting TRA and TRB reads. V and J assignment used an IMGT-derived reference of cassette sequences and CDR3 motifs that included pseudogenes. Three-frame translation of reads was performed, and productive CDR3s were defined as those with a C...FGXG motif and no stop codons. Unique combinations of V-J cassette pair and CDR3 amino acid sequence were defined as clonotypes. Reads were filtered by Hamming distance, thresholded by each sample's sequence error rate in mapped regions. TCRdb reran the public reads through fastp at Q25 and MiXCR, keeping productive beta chains. Duplicate CDR3 protein sequences are folded into a single record with the most common DNA and genes. What appears here as the V and J calls and clone size reflects TCRdb's work, not the paper's. The sample has approximately 190,000 distinct CDR3 sequences on record, over 25% of them singletons. Together, the top ten hold 20% to 25% of the sample.

Taken from cysteine to phenylalanine, the CDR3 has 15 residues. Only the CDR3 DNA is retained, 45 bases long and in frame from the first base. The germline V gene (reference sequence) provides CDR1 MNHEY and CDR2 SMNVEV. The data originate from a study of glioma-infiltrating T cells (dated by TCRdb to 2016 to 2017). General notes on the study: The study sequenced TCR alpha- and beta-chain repertoires from glioma tissue, from non-neoplastic brain tissue and from matched peripheral blood mononuclear cells. To measure how far tissue and blood T-cell populations diverged, each tissue-infiltrating repertoire was compared against the peripheral blood repertoire of the same patient. Three low-grade glioma patients, fewer than 10 primary glioblastoma patients and three non-glioma patients contributing non-neoplastic brain tissue were included in the paired cohort. What the work shows at the level of the full study, not this receptor alone: Tissue and blood shared very few CDR3 sequences, a result attributed to high CDR3 diversity and limited sampling. In non-neoplastic patients, VJ-independent divergence between tissue and blood fell below expectation, whereas in all gliomas, and especially in low-grade gliomas, the divergence rose above expectation. Group comparisons rested on small numbers: three non-neoplastic, three low-grade glioma and 7 or 8 glioblastoma patients.

The source material was glioma tissue, nonneoplastic brain tissue, or PBMCs (not recorded which). This chain joins TRBV27 to TRBJ1-5; 6 matching bases give a weak D call of TRBD1. This clonotype originated in a human donor with low-grade glioma or glioblastoma, undergoing nonglioma brain surgery, or in good health (not recorded which). The DNA is TGTGCCGGCAGTAAGGACAGTGGAAGCAATCAGCCCCAGCATTTT. This yields the protein CAGSKDSGSNQPQHF.